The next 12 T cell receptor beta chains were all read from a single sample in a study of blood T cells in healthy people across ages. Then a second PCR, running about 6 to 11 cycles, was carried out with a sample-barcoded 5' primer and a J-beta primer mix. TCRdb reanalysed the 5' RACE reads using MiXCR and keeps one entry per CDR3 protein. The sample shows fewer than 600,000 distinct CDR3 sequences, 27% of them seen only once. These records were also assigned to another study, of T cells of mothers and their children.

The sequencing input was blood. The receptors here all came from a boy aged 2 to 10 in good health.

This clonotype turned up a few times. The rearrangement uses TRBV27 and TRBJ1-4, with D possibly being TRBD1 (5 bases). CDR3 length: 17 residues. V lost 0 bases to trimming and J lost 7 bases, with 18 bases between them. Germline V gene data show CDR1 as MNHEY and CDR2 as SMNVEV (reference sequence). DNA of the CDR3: TGTGCCAGCAGTTTATCAGGAAGGGGCAGCGTTGGTGAAAAACTGTTTTTT. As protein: CASSLSGRGSVGEKLFF.

The CDR3 loop is CASSARSEGWETQYF. The CDR3 DNA reads TGTGCCAGCAGCGCTAGAAGCGAGGGGTGGGAGACCCAGTACTTC. The J gene is TRBJ2-1, the V gene TRBV7-2; D tentatively reads TRBD1 or TRBD2 (5 bases each). The closer fit of TRBJ2-5 to the DNA end suggests the J call may be wrong. The CDR3 is 15 amino acids. Per the germline V gene, CDR1 is SGHTA and CDR2 is FQGNSA.

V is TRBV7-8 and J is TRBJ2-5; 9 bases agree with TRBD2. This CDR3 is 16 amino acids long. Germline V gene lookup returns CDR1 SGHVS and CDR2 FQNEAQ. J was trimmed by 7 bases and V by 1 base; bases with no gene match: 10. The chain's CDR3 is CASSLEGGGGAGTQYF. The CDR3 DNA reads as TGTGCCAGCAGCTTAGAGGGCGGCGGGGGGGCTGGGACCCAGTACTTC.

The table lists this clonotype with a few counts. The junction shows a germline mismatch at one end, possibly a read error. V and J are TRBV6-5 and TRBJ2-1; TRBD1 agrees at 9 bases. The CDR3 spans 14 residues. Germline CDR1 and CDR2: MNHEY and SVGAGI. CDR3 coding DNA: TGTGCCAGCAGCCTCACCGGGACAGGGAAGGGGGAGTACTTC. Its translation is CASSLTGTGKGEYF.

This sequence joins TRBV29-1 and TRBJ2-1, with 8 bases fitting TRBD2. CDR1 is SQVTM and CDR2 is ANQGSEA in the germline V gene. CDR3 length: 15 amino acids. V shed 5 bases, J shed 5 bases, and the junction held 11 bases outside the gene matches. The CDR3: CSVPPKAGANNEQFF. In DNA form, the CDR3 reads TGCAGCGTTCCCCCTAAAGCGGGAGCTAACAATGAGCAGTTCTTC.

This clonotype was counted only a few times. The CDR3 loop is CASSLGRTSGRNEQFF. As DNA, the CDR3 is TGTGCCAGCAGCTTAGGAAGGACTAGCGGGAGAAATGAGCAGTTCTTC. The chain links TRBV7-2 to TRBJ2-1, with TRBD2 matching 13 bases. Germline-derived CDR1 and CDR2 are SGHTA and FQGNSA. J was trimmed by 7 bases and V by 1 base; bases with no gene match: 4. The CDR3 is made up of 16 amino acids.

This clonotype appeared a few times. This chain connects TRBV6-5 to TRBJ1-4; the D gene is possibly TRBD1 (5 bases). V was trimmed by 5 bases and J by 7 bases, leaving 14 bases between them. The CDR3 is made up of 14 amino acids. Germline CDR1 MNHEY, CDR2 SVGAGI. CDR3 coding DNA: TGTGCCAGCAGTGGGGACTTTCGGGGTGAAAAACTGTTTTTT. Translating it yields CASSGDFRGEKLFF.

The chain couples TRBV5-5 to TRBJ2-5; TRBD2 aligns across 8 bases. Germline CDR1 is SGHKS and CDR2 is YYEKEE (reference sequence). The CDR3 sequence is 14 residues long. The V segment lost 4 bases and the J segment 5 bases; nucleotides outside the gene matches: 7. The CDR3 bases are TGTGCCAGCAGCATAGCGGGGTGGTACGAGACCCAGTACTTC. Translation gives CASSIAGWYETQYF. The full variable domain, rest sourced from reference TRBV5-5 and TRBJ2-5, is DAGVTQSPTHLIKTRGQQVTLRCSPISGHKSVSWYQQVLGQGPQFIFQYYEKEERGRGNFPDRFSARQFPNYSSELNVNALLLGDSALYLCASSIAGWYETQYFGPGTRLLVL.

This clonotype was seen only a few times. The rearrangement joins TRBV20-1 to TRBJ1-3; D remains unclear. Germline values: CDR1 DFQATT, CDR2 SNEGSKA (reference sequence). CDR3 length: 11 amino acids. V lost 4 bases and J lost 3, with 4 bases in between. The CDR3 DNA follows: TGCAGTGCTATGAGTGGAAACACCATATATTTT. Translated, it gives CSAMSGNTIYF.

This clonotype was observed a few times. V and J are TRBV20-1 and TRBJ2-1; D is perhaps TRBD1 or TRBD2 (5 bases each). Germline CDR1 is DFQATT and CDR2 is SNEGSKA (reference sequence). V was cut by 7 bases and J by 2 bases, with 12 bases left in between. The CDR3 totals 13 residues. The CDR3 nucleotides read TGCAGTGTCCTTGGGGGACCCTACAATGAGCAGTTCTTC. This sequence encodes CSVLGGPYNEQFF.

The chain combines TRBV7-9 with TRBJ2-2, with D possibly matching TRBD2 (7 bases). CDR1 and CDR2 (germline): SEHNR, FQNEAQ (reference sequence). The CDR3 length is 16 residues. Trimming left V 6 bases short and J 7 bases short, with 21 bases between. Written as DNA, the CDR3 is TGTGCCAGCAGGACGCTAGCGGAGGGGGTGGTCGGGGAGCTGTTTTTT. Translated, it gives CASRTLAEGVVGELFF.

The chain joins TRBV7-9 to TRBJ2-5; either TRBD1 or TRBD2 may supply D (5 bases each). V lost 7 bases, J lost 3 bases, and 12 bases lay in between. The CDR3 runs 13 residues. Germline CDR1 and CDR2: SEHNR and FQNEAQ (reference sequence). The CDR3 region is CASIQGPEETQYF. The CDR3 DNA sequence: TGTGCCAGCATTCAGGGACCTGAAGAGACCCAGTACTTC.